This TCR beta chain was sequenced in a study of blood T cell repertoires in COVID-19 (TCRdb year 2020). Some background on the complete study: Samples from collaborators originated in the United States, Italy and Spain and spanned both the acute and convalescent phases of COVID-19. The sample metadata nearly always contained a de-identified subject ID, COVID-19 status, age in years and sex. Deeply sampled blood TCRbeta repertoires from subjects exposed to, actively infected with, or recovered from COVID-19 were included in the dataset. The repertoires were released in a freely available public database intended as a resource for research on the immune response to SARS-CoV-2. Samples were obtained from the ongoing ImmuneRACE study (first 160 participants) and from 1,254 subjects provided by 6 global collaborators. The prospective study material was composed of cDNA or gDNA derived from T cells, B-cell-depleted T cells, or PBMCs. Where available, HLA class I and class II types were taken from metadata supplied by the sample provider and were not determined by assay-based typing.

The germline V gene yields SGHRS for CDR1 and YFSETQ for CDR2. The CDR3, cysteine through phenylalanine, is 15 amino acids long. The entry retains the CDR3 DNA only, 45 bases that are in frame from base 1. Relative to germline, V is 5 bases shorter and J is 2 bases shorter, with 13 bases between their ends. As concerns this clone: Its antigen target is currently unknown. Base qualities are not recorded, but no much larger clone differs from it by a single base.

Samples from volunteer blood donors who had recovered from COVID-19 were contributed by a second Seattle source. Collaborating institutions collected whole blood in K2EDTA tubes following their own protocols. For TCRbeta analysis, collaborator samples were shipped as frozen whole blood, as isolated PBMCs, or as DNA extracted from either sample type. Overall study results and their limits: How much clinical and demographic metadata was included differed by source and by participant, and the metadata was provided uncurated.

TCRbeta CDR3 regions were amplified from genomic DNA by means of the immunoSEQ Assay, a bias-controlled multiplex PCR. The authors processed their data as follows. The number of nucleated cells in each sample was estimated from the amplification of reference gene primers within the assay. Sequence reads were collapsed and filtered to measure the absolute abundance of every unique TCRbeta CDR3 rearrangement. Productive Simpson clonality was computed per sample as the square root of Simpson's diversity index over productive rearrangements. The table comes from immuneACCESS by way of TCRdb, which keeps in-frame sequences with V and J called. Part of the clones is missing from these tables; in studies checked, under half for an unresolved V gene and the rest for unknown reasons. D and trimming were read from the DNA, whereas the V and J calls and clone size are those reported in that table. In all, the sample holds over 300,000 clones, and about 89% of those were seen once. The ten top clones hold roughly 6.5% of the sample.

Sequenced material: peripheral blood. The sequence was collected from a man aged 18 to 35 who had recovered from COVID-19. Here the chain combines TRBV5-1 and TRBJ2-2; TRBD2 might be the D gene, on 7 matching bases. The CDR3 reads CASRVGGLNTGELFF. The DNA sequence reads TGCGCCAGCAGAGTCGGGGGGCTCAACACCGGGGAGCTGTTTTTT.